This T cell receptor (beta chain) was sequenced in a study of early T cells in non-severe SARS-CoV-2 infection (dated by TCRdb to the early 2020s). With respect to the entire study: Because TCR sequencing was done on bulk RNA from unsorted whole blood, the alpha and beta chains could not be paired.

This was a case-control study nested in a cohort of healthcare workers in London, UK, who had nasopharyngeal swab PCR tests and blood samples taken every week. Healthcare workers were enrolled in the week of the UK lockdown, from 23 to 31 March 2020, and were followed every week for up to roughly 16 weeks. Here is what the overall study found, with its caveats: VDJdb matching was skewed toward anti-spike CD8 responses and likely underestimated virus-specific expansions, missing private and CD4 specificities.

Libraries came from 5' RACE. For sequencing, a NextSeq 500 was employed. Unique molecular identifiers were attached to individual cDNA molecules in the TCR library protocol so that sequencing error and PCR bias could be corrected. Both TCR alpha and beta chains were sequenced, and tight co-correlation was observed between alpha and beta sequence abundances in each sample. Turning to the authors' computational methods: Decombinator V4 was used to annotate the V gene, J gene and CDR3 of the TCR sequences. Expanded TCRs were defined as changing significantly between any two time points under a Poisson model with p below 0.0001. TCR abundances were normalised to the total number of TCRs sequenced per sample and were expressed as counts per million. MAIT TCRs were defined by TRAV1-2 paired with TRAJ12, TRAJ20 or TRAJ33, and iNKT TCRs by TRAV10 paired with TRAJ18. A search of VDJdb, accessed on 1 November 2021, was run for TCRs annotated to CMV, EBV and SARS-CoV-2, with TCRs annotated for multiple antigens excluded. TCRdb applied fastp at Q25 and MiXCR to the public reads, then kept only in-frame beta chains. A single entry per CDR3 protein holds the most common genes and DNA from its merged rows. V and J calls and clone size were set by TCRdb, not the authors. Here the sample has tens of thousands of distinct CDR3 sequences; approximately 6.5% occur a single time. The biggest ten clones account for around 21% of the sample.

Inclusive of the bounding cysteine and phenylalanine, the CDR3 is 15 residues long. The DNA shown is the 45-base CDR3, in frame from base 1. CDR1 and CDR2, per the germline V gene (reference sequence), are SGHNT and YYREEE. Trimming accounts for 3 bases at V and 7 bases at J, while the number of junction bases matched to no gene is 4. There are many counts of this clonotype. This receptor's antigen is unknown. Base qualities are missing; no much larger clone stands one base away. The source is an adult who was a healthcare worker with PCR-confirmed SARS-CoV-2 infection or an uninfected control (not recorded which). The chain links TRBV5-4 with TRBJ2-1, with TRBD2 identical over 13 junction bases. The sample here was whole blood, taken at baseline. The DNA is as follows: TGTGCCAGCAGCTGGGGGACTAGCGGGGATAATGAGCAGTTCTTC. This gives the protein CASSWGTSGDNEQFF.